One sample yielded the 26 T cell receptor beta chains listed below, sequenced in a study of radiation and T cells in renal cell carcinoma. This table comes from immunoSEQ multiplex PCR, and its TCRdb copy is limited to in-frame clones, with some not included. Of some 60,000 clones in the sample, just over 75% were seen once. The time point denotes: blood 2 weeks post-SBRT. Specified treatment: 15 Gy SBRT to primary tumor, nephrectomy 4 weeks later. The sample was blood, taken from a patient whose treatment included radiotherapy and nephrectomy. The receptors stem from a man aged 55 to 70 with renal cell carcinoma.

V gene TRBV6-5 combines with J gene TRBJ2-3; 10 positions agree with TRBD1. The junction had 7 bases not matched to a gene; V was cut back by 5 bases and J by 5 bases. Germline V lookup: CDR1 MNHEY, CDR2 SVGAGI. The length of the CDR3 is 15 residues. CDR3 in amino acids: CASSTRDRGRDTQYF. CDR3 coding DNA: TGTGCCAGCAGTACCCGGGACAGGGGAAGAGATACGCAGTATTTT.

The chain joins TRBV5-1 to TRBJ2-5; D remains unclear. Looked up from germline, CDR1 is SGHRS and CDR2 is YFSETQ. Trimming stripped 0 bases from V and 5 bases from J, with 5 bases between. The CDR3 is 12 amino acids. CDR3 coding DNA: TGCGCCAGCAGCTTGGAGGCGGAGACCCAGTACTTC. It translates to CASSLEAETQYF.

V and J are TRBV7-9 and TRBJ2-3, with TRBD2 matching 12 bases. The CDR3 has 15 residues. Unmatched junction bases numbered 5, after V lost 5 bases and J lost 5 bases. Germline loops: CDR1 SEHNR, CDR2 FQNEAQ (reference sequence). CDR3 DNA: TGTGCCAGCAGCGCCGGACTAGCGGGGAAAGATACGCAGTATTTT. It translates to CASSAGLAGKDTQYF.

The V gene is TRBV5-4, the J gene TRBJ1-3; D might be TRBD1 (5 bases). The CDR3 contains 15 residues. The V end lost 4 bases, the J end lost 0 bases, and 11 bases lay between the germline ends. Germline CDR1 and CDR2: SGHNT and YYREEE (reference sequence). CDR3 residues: CASSLDSVSGNTIYF. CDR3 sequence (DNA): TGTGCCAGCAGCCTAGACAGCGTCTCTGGAAACACCATATATTTT.

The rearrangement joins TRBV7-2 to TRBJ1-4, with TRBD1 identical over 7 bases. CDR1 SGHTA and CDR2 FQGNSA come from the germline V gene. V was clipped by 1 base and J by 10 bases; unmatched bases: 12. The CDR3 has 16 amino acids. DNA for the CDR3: TGTGCCAGCAGCTTAGTTTCTCAGGGGGTCGATGGAAAACTGTTTTTT. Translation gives CASSLVSQGVDGKLFF.

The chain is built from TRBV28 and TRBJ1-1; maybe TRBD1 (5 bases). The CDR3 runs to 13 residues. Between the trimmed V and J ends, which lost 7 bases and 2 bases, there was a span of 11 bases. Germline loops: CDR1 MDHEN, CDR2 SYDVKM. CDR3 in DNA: TGTGCCAGCACTGTACAGGAAAACACTGAAGCTTTCTTT. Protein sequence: CASTVQENTEAFF.

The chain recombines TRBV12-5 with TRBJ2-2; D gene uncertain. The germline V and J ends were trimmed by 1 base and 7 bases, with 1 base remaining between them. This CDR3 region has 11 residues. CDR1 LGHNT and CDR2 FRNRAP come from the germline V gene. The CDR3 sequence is CASGLDGELFF. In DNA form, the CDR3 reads TGTGCTAGTGGTTTGGACGGGGAGCTGTTTTTT. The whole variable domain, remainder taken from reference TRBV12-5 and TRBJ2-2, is DARVTQTPRHKVTEMGQEVTMRCQPILGHNTVFWYRQTMMQGLELLAYFRNRAPLDDSGMPKDRFSAEMPDATLATLKIQPSEPRDSAVYFCASGLDGELFFGEGSRLTVL.

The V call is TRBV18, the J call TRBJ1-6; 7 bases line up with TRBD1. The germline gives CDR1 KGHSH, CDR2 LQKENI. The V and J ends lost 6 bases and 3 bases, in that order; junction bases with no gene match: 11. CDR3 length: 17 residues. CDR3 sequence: CASSESTGSFYNSPLHF. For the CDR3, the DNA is TGTGCCAGCTCCGAATCGACAGGGAGCTTCTATAATTCACCCCTCCACTTT.

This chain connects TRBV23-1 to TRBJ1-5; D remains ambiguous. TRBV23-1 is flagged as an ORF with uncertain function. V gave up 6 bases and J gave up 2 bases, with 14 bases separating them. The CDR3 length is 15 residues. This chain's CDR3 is CASSLSDGGNQPQHF. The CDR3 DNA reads TGCGCCAGCAGCCTATCCGATGGAGGCAATCAGCCCCAGCATTTT.

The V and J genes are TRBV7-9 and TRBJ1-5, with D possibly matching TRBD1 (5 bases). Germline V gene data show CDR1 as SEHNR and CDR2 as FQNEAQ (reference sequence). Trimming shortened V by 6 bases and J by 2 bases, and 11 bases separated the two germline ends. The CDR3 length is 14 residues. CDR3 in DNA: TGTGCCAGCAGTTGGGGGGTTGGCAATCAGCCCCAGCATTTT. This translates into CASSWGVGNQPQHF.

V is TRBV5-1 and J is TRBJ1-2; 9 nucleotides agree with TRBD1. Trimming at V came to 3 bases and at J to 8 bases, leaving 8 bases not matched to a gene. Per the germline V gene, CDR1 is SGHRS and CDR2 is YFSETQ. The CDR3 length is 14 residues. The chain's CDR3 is CASSWTGDGQGYTF. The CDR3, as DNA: TGCGCCAGCAGCTGGACAGGGGATGGACAGGGCTACACCTTC.

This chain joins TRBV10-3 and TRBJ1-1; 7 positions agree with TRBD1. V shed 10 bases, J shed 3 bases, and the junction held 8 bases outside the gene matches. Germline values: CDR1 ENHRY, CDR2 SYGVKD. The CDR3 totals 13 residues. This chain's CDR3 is CATSGTEDTEAFF. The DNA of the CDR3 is TGTGCCACCTCCGGGACAGAGGACACTGAAGCTTTCTTT.

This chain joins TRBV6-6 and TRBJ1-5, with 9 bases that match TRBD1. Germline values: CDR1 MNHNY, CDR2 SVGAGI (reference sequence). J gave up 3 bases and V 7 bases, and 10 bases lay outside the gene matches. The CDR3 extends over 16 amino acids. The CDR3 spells CASKDRGALSNQPQHF. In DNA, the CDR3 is TGTGCCAGCAAAGACAGGGGGGCCCTTTCCAATCAGCCCCAGCATTTT.

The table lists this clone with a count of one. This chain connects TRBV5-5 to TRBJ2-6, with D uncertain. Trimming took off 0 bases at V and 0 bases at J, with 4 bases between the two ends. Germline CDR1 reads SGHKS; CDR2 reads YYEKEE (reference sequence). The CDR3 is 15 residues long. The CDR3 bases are TGTGCCAGCAGCTTGGAGAGCTCTGGGGCCAACGTCCTGACTTTC. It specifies CASSLESSGANVLTF.

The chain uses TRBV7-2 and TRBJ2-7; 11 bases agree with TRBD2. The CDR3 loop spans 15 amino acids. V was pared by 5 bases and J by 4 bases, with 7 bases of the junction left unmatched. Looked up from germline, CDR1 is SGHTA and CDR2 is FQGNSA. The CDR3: CASSLLAGASYEQYF. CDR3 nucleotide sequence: TGTGCCAGCAGCCTACTAGCGGGGGCGTCGTACGAGCAGTACTTC.

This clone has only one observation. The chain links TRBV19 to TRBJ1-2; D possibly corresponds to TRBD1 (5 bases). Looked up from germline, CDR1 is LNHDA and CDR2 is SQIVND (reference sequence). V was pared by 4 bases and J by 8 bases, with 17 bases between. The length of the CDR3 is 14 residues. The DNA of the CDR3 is TGTGCCAGTAGTAGTCGGGGCCCCTTAAGAGGCTACACCTTC. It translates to CASSSRGPLRGYTF.

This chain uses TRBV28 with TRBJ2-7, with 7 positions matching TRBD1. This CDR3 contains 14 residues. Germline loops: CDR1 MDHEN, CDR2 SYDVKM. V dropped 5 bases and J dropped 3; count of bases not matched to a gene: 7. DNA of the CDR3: TGTGCCAGCAGTAACAGACAGGGACACTACGAGCAGTACGTC. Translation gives CASSNRQGHYEQYV.

Here the CDR3 reads CASSRQGAKGFF. The CDR3 DNA is TGTGCCAGCTCACGACAGGGGGCTAAGGGGTTCTTC. The rearrangement links TRBV18 to TRBJ2-1; 10 positions agree with TRBD1. The CDR3 is 12 amino acids. Germline CDR1 is KGHSH and CDR2 is LQKENI. Trimming cost V 4 bases and J 15 bases; bases outside gene matches: 6. Full variable domain (missing parts from reference TRBV18 and TRBJ2-1): NAGVMQNPRHLVRRRGQEARLRCSPMKGHSHVYWYRQLPEEGLKFMVYLQKENIIDESGMPKERFSAEFPKEGPSILRIQQVVRGDSAAYFCASSRQGAKGFFGPGTRLTVL.

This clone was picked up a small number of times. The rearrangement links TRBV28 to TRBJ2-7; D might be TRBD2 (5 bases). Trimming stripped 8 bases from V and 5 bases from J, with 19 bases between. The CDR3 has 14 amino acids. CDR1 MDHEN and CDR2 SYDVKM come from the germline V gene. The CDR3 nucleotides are TGTGCCAGCGTCCGTCGCGGGTTGAACAACGAGCAGTACGTC. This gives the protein CASVRRGLNNEQYV.

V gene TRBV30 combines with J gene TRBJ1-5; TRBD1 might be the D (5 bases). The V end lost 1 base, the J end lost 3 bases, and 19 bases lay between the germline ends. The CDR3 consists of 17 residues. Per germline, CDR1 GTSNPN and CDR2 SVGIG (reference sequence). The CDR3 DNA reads TGTGCCTGGAGTGACACGGGGAGGGGACCTTACAATCAGCCCCAGCATTTT. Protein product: CAWSDTGRGPYNQPQHF.

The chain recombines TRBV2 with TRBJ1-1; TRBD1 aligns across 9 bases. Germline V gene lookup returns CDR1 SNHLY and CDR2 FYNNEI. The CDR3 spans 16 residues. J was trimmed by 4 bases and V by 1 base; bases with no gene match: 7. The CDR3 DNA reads TGTGCCAGCAGTGAAGATGGGACAGGGACGGGCACTGAAGCTTTCTTT. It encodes CASSEDGTGTGTEAFF.

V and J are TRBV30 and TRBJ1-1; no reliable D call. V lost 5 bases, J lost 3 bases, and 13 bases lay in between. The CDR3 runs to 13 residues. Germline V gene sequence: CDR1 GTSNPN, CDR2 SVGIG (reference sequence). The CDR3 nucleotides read TGTGCCTGGGGGCGAGGCTCTGACACTGAAGCTTTCTTT. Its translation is CAWGRGSDTEAFF.

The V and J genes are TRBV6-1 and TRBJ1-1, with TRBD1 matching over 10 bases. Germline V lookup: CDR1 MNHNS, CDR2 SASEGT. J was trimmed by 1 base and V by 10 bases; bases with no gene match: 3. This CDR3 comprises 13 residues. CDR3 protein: CAIRQGANTEAFF. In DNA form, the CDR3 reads TGTGCCATCCGACAGGGGGCGAACACTGAAGCTTTCTTT.

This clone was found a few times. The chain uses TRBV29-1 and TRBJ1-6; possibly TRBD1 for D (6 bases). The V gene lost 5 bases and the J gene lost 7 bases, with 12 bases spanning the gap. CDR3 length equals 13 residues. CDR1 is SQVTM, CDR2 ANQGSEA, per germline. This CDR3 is CSVSQGGNSPLHF. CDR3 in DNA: TGCAGCGTTTCACAGGGCGGGAATTCACCCCTCCACTTT. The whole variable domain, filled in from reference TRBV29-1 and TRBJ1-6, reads SAVISQKPSRDICQRGTSLTIQCQVDSQVTMMFWYRQQPGQSLTLIATANQGSEATYESGFVIDKFPISRPNLTFSTLTVSNMSPEDSSIYLCSVSQGGNSPLHFGNGTRLTVT.

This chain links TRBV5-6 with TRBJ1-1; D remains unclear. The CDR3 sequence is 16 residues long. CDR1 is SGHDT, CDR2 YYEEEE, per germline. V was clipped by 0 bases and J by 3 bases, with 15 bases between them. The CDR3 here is CASSLGEYASDTEAFF. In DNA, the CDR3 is TGTGCCAGCAGCTTGGGGGAGTATGCGAGTGACACTGAAGCTTTCTTT.

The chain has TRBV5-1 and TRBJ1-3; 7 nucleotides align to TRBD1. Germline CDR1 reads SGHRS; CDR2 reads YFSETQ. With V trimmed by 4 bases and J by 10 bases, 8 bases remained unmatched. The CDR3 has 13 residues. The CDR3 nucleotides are TGCGCCAGCAGCCCCGGGACAGAGGGGACCATATATTTT. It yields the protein CASSPGTEGTIYF.